These T cell receptor beta chains were read from a single sample in a study of blood T cell repertoires in COVID-19. This table comes from immunoSEQ multiplex PCR, and its TCRdb copy is limited to in-frame clones, with some not included. The profile shows 88,000 or so clones, about 85% of them singletons. The sample taken for sequencing was peripheral blood. These receptors were obtained from a human donor in a cohort sampled during active COVID-19. CDR3s include the opening cysteine and the closing phenylalanine or tryptophan. The order of the fields is J gene, clone size, CDR3 length, V gene, CDR3 protein. A clone size is listed for some rows: how often the clone was seen (once, few, many), or a class if it is expanded.

J: TRBJ2-5; size: NA; length: 15; V: TRBV5-4; CDR3: CASSLRPGLGETQYF
J: TRBJ2-2; size: NA; length: 17; V: TRBV18; CDR3: CASSPTTSSGSTGELFF
J: TRBJ2-7; size: NA; length: 16; V: TRBV27; CDR3: CASSSGTSGSIGEQYF
J: TRBJ2-1; size: NA; length: 16; V: TRBV11-3; CDR3: CASSSPPAEFYNEQFF
J: TRBJ2-2; size: NA; length: 16; V: TRBV5-5; CDR3: CASSTGTSGSVGELFF
J: TRBJ2-3; size: NA; length: 14; V: TRBV6-5; CDR3: CASSLAGSTDTQYF
J: TRBJ1-2; size: NA; length: 15; V: TRBV4-2; CDR3: CASSQEGTGAYGYTF
J: TRBJ1-1; size: NA; length: 17; V: TRBV2; CDR3: CASSEGTGLFRRTEAFF
J: TRBJ2-3; size: NA; length: 15; V: TRBV28; CDR3: CASSLGWRDVDTQYF
J: TRBJ2-3; size: few; length: 14; V: TRBV6-5; CDR3: CASRDRGPTDTQYF
J: TRBJ2-7; size: NA; length: 14; V: TRBV12-5; CDR3: CASGVSTSSYEQYF
J: TRBJ2-1; size: NA; length: 16; V: TRBV27; CDR3: CASSLSRLPPRNEQFF
J: TRBJ2-4; size: NA; length: 12; V: TRBV29-1; CDR3: CSVAGNKNIQYF
J: TRBJ1-6; size: few; length: 16; V: TRBV2; CDR3: CASSENQGSLNSPLHF
J: TRBJ1-4; size: NA; length: 19; V: TRBV5-1; CDR3: CASSLNPATGLATNEKLFF
J: TRBJ2-1; size: few; length: 14; V: TRBV6-6; CDR3: CASSYPGLDNEQFF
J: TRBJ2-1; size: NA; length: 11; V: TRBV6-5; CDR3: CASRANNEQFF
J: TRBJ2-1; size: NA; length: 15; V: TRBV19; CDR3: CASVMGAGYFNEQFF
J: TRBJ2-5; size: NA; length: 13; V: TRBV12-3/TRBV12-4; CDR3: CASSPPGYETQYF
J: TRBJ2-3; size: few; length: 16; V: TRBV2; CDR3: CASTRMVAGGTDTQYF
J: TRBJ2-1; size: NA; length: 14; V: TRBV15; CDR3: CATSRDRQDNEQFF
J: TRBJ1-2; size: NA; length: 14; V: TRBV19; CDR3: CASSYHQGTGGYTF
J: TRBJ1-5; size: NA; length: 14; V: TRBV3-1/TRBV3-2; CDR3: CASSPDRVNQPQHF
J: TRBJ1-1; size: NA; length: 15; V: TRBV13; CDR3: CASSQRQGVWTEAFF
J: TRBJ1-2; size: few; length: 15; V: TRBV5-4; CDR3: CASSKPTTLDYGYTF
J: TRBJ2-7; size: NA; length: 13; V: TRBV2; CDR3: CASGQGYYYEQYF
J: TRBJ2-1; size: NA; length: 15; V: TRBV6-5; CDR3: CASSRTRALYNEQFF
J: TRBJ2-1; size: many; length: 14; V: TRBV5-8; CDR3: CASSLTSGRGEQFF
J: TRBJ2-5; size: NA; length: 16; V: TRBV9; CDR3: CASSPPGLAGGETQYF
J: TRBJ1-4; size: NA; length: 16; V: TRBV7-8; CDR3: CASSLAFGPTNEKLFF